The 8 T cell receptor beta chains in this list originate from one sample, sequenced in a study of PD-1 blockade in classical Hodgkin lymphoma. Relapse after autologous stem cell transplantation occurred in every patient, and brentuximab vedotin exposure varied. Libraries were prepared by immunoSEQ multiplex PCR; TCRdb keeps only in-frame clonotypes and omits some of them. The sample contains approximately 50,000 clones, approximately 90% of which appear only once. The sequencing here drew on peripheral blood mononuclear cells (PBMCs), taken before the second cycle of nivolumab. Source of these receptors: a human donor with classical Hodgkin lymphoma.

The chain couples TRBV19 to TRBJ2-1, with 8 bases lining up with TRBD1. This CDR3 has 14 amino acids. CDR1 is LNHDA and CDR2 is SQIVND in the germline V gene (reference sequence). J gave up 6 bases and V 5 bases, and 6 bases lay outside the gene matches. The CDR3 DNA is TGTGCCAGTAGTCCCCAGGGGGCGGGCAATGAGCAGTTCTTC. It specifies CASSPQGAGNEQFF.

The rearrangement links TRBV5-1 to TRBJ2-3; 7 bases match TRBD2. The germline V gene has CDR1 SGHRS and CDR2 YFSETQ. This CDR3 spans 15 amino acids. J lost 2 bases, V lost 0 bases, and 3 bases had no gene match. CDR3 loop: CASSLGRGTTDTQYF. In nucleotides, the CDR3 is TGCGCCAGCAGCTTGGGGCGGGGGACCACAGATACGCAGTATTTT.

This chain joins TRBV19 and TRBJ2-3, with 7 bases fitting TRBD2. The V segment lost 1 base and the J segment 10 bases; nucleotides outside the gene matches: 14. CDR3 size: 16 residues. Germline loops: CDR1 LNHDA, CDR2 SQIVND (reference sequence). This CDR3 is CASSIGPTPGLHPQYF. In DNA, the CDR3 is TGTGCCAGTAGTATAGGACCAACTCCGGGACTACATCCGCAGTATTTT.

The chain has TRBV6-6 and TRBJ1-1; maybe TRBD1 (5 bases). Germline V gene data show CDR1 as MNHNY and CDR2 as SVGAGI (reference sequence). Trimming pared 2 bases from V and 6 bases from J, leaving 13 bases between. The CDR3 consists of 14 residues. The CDR3 loop is CASSYRDFSSEAFF. DNA of the CDR3: TGTGCCAGCAGTTACCGGGACTTTAGCTCTGAAGCTTTCTTT.

The gene calls are TRBV5-1 and TRBJ2-1; D uncertain. V lost 8 bases to trimming and J lost 2 bases, with 17 bases between them. Germline lookup yields CDR1 SGHRS and CDR2 YFSETQ. The CDR3 sequence is 15 residues long. The CDR3 region is CASNVQGIAYNEQFF. For the CDR3, the DNA is TGCGCCAGTAACGTCCAAGGGATTGCCTACAATGAGCAGTTCTTC.

The chain carries TRBV5-1 and TRBJ2-5, with D unclear. In germline, CDR1 is SGHRS, CDR2 YFSETQ. The CDR3 covers 15 residues. Trimming removed 3 bases from V and 2 bases from J, with 14 bases in between. In DNA form, the CDR3 reads TGCGCCAGCAGCTATGTAGGGATTCCGCAAGAGACCCAGTACTTC. As protein: CASSYVGIPQETQYF.

The chain is built from TRBV19 and TRBJ2-7; D is unresolved. Deletions cut 2 bases from V and 5 bases from J, with 16 bases between. The CDR3 runs to 15 residues. Germline lookup yields CDR1 LNHDA and CDR2 SQIVND (reference sequence). This chain's CDR3 is CASSIRELPRDEQYF. The CDR3, as DNA: TGTGCCAGTAGTATAAGGGAACTGCCTCGGGACGAGCAGTACTTC. Supplemented by reference TRBV19 and TRBJ2-7, the full variable domain reads DGGITQSPKYLFRKEGQNVTLSCEQNLNHDAMYWYRQDPGQGLRLIYYSQIVNDFQKGDIAEGYSVSREKKESFPLTVTSAQKNPTAFYLCASSIRELPRDEQYFGPGTRLTVT.

Of note for this clone: Other DNA sequences of this sample code for an identical CDR3. This chain uses TRBV5-1 with TRBJ1-2; no reliable D call. V was pared by 0 bases and J by 4 bases, with 7 bases between. The CDR3 length is 13 residues. In germline, CDR1 is SGHRS, CDR2 YFSETQ. DNA for the CDR3: TGCGCCAGCAGCTTGGATGGGTCCTATGGCTACACCTTC. Translated: CASSLDGSYGYTF. The variable domain in full, with the rest retrieved from reference TRBV5-1 and TRBJ1-2, is KAGVTQTPRYLIKTRGQQVTLSCSPISGHRSVSWYQQTPGQGLQFLFEYFSETQRNKGNFPGRFSGRQFSNSRSEMNVSTLELGDSALYLCASSLDGSYGYTFGSGTRLTVV.